These 32 T cell receptor beta chains share one sample of origin, sequenced in a study of blood T cell repertoires in COVID-19. TCRdb's copy holds only in-frame clones and misses some; the assay was immunoSEQ multiplex PCR. The data contain more than 85,000 clones, roughly four fifths of them seen just once; the ten biggest clones take up over 8.5%. The sequenced sample was peripheral blood. Receptors originate from a woman between 65 and 79 years old with acute or convalescent COVID-19.

The V call is TRBV7-2, the J call TRBJ2-5, with D tentatively TRBD2 (7 bases). In germline, CDR1 is SGHTA, CDR2 FQGNSA. With 5 bases removed from V and 5 bases from J, the gap between germline ends came to 15 bases. This CDR3 spans 14 amino acids. The CDR3 loop is CASSRFGGPETQYF. The CDR3 nucleotides read TGTGCCAGCAGCCGGTTCGGGGGGCCGGAGACCCAGTACTTC.

This clone was counted a few times. The rearrangement links TRBV7-2 to TRBJ2-5; 10 nucleotides agree with TRBD1. The CDR3 covers 14 residues. In germline, CDR1 is SGHTA, CDR2 FQGNSA. Losses at the gene ends were 1 base for V and 4 bases for J; bases not matched to a gene: 0. CDR3 sequence (DNA): TGTGCCAGCAGCTTAGGGACAGGGGGAGAGACCCAGTACTTC. Translating it yields CASSLGTGGETQYF.

This rearrangement joins TRBV4-3 to TRBJ1-2; the D is unclear. The length of the CDR3 is 15 residues. V lost 0 bases and J 4 bases, leaving 12 bases between the germline ends. The germline V gene encodes CDR1 LGHNA and CDR2 YSLEER. In nucleotides, the CDR3 is TGCGCCAGCAGCCAAGATCTTGGAGTATCCTATGGCTACACCTTC. Amino acids: CASSQDLGVSYGYTF.

This chain links TRBV4-1 with TRBJ2-3; 10 bases are shared with TRBD2. Trimming removed 1 base from V and 2 bases from J; junction bases left unmatched: 6. The CDR3 is 17 residues long. Germline V gene sequence: CDR1 MGHRA, CDR2 YSYEKL. CDR3 bases: TGCGCCAGCAGCCAAGCCTGGGGGACTAGCGCCACAGATACGCAGTATTTT. Protein: CASSQAWGTSATDTQYF.

CDR3 amino acids: CASSSDRGVYEQYF. In DNA form, the CDR3 reads TGTGCCAGCAGCTCGGACAGGGGGGTCTACGAGCAGTACTTC. V is TRBV7-2 and J is TRBJ2-7; 10 nucleotides match TRBD1. In germline, CDR1 is SGHTA, CDR2 FQGNSA. This CDR3 comprises 14 residues. With 4 bases clipped from V and 3 bases from J, the junction kept 3 bases outside the gene matches.

The chain carries TRBV12-5 and TRBJ1-6, with D perhaps matching TRBD1 (5 bases). Germline lookup yields CDR1 LGHNT and CDR2 FRNRAP. V was clipped by 5 bases and J by 13 bases, with 12 bases between them. The CDR3 is 12 amino acids. The CDR3 nucleotides are TGTGCTAGTGGTCCCGGCGGGGGTCCCCTCCACTTT. Its translation is CASGPGGGPLHF. The whole variable domain, filled in from reference TRBV12-5 and TRBJ1-6, reads DARVTQTPRHKVTEMGQEVTMRCQPILGHNTVFWYRQTMMQGLELLAYFRNRAPLDDSGMPKDRFSAEMPDATLATLKIQPSEPRDSAVYFCASGPGGGPLHFGNGTRLTVT.

The chain uses TRBV12-3 or TRBV12-4 and TRBJ2-1; D is possibly TRBD1 (6 bases). The CDR3 consists of 13 residues. Deletions cut 6 bases from V and 5 bases from J, with 11 bases between. The CDR3 reads CASSPGTNNEQFF. The DNA for the CDR3 is TGTGCCAGCAGCCCCGGGACAAACAATGAGCAGTTCTTC.

The chain combines TRBV9 with TRBJ1-2; 7 positions match TRBD1. V lost 0 bases to trimming and J lost 4 bases; unmatched junction nucleotides: 6. There are 15 residues in the CDR3. In germline, CDR1 is SGDLS, CDR2 YYNGEE. The CDR3: CASSVVGGGGYGYTF. The CDR3 bases are TGTGCCAGCAGCGTAGTCGGAGGGGGCGGCTATGGCTACACCTTC.

The V and J genes are TRBV4-3 and TRBJ1-6; possibly TRBD1 for D (5 bases). The CDR3 spans 14 residues. V gave up 0 bases and J gave up 14 bases, with 14 bases separating them. The germline CDR1 and CDR2 sequences are LGHNA and YSLEER. CDR3 in amino acids: CASSQEGQGMALHF. CDR3 bases: TGCGCCAGCAGCCAAGAAGGGCAGGGAATGGCCCTCCACTTT.

V usage is TRBV20-1 and J usage is TRBJ2-1; TRBD2 agrees at 9 bases. The CDR3 contains 14 residues. V gave up 3 bases and J gave up 8 bases; unmatched junction bases: 8. Germline V gives CDR1 DFQATT, CDR2 SNEGSKA (reference sequence). CDR3 residues: CSASAGGLGDEQFF. The DNA of the CDR3 is TGCAGTGCTAGTGCGGGGGGGCTCGGCGATGAGCAGTTCTTC.

This chain joins TRBV11-2 and TRBJ2-1; 7 bases fit TRBD1. This CDR3 is 14 amino acids long. The V gene end was trimmed by 5 bases and the J gene end by 11 bases; junction bases not matched to a gene: 12. Germline CDR1 and CDR2: SGHAT and FQNNGV. CDR3 coding DNA: TGTGCCAGCAGCAGACAGGGCCCCAGTAGTAAGCAGTTCTTC. Its protein product is CASSRQGPSSKQFF.

The V and J genes are TRBV13 and TRBJ2-3; TRBD1 matches at 7 bases. V dropped 5 bases and J dropped 1; count of bases not matched to a gene: 6. The germline CDR1 and CDR2 sequences are PRHDT and FYEKMQ (reference sequence). This CDR3 is built from 15 residues. The CDR3 nucleotides are TGTGCCAGCAGCATATACAGGGGCCGCACAGATACGCAGTATTTT. This encodes CASSIYRGRTDTQYF.

The chain couples TRBV11-3 to TRBJ2-1; 8 bases are shared with TRBD2. Germline CDR1 is SGHNT and CDR2 is YENEEA. The CDR3 has 16 residues. V lost 5 bases, J lost 0 bases, and 6 bases stayed unmatched. For the CDR3, the DNA is TGTGCCAGCAGCGGTAGCGGGGAAAGCTCCTACAATGAGCAGTTCTTC. Its protein product is CASSGSGESSYNEQFF. Full variable domain (missing parts from reference TRBV11-3 and TRBJ2-1): EAGVVQSPRYKIIEKKQPVAFWCNPISGHNTLYWYLQNLGQGPELLIRYENEEAVDDSQLPKDRFSAERLKGVDSTLKIQPAELGDSAVYLCASSGSGESSYNEQFFGPGTRLTVL.

The chain couples TRBV6-2 or TRBV6-3 to TRBJ2-4; D might be TRBD1 (5 bases). The V and J ends lost 5 bases and 6 bases respectively, with 11 bases between them. CDR3 length: 13 residues. Germline CDR1 is MNHEY and CDR2 is SVGEGT. The CDR3 region has the DNA TGTGCCAGCAGTCCGACAGAATCAAACATTCAGTACTTC. Protein sequence: CASSPTESNIQYF.

This clone was seen more than once but under ten times. V gene TRBV9 combines with J gene TRBJ1-4; D gene ambiguous. The germline CDR1 and CDR2 sequences are SGDLS and YYNGEE. The CDR3 is 14 amino acids. V lost 4 bases and J 4 bases, leaving 11 bases between the germline ends. The CDR3 DNA reads as TGTGCCAGCAGCCCAAGCGTTGGTAATGAAAAACTGTTTTTT. It yields the protein CASSPSVGNEKLFF.

Of note for this clone: Its ends do not fully match the called genes, so a read error is possible. The chain recombines TRBV30 with TRBJ1-1, with TRBD1 matching 7 bases. The CDR3 has 14 amino acids. The germline V gene encodes CDR1 GTSNPN and CDR2 SVGIG (reference sequence). The CDR3 protein is CAGSPGQPNTEAFF. CDR3 DNA: TGTGCCGGGAGCCCGGGACAGCCGAACACTGAAGCTTTCTTT. Full variable domain (missing parts from reference TRBV30 and TRBJ1-1): SQTIHQWPATLVQPVGSPLSLECTVEGTSNPNLYWYRQAAGRGLQLLFYSVGIGQISSEVPQNLSASRPQDRQFILSSKKLLLSDSGFYLCAGSPGQPNTEAFFGQGTRLTVV.

This chain uses TRBV21-1 with TRBJ2-7; the table names TRBD2, a call not compared with the DNA. TRBV21-1 is termed a pseudogene. CDR3 length: 15 residues. CDR3 DNA sequence: TGTGCCAGCAGCCGCACTAGCGGGGGATACTACGAGCAGTACTTC. Translating gives CASSRTSGGYYEQYF.

V usage is TRBV27 and J usage is TRBJ2-5, with 8 positions matching TRBD2. Germline loops: CDR1 MNHEY, CDR2 SMNVEV (reference sequence). V trimming: 6 bases; J trimming: 4 bases; junction bases outside the gene matches: 10. The CDR3 spans 15 residues. CDR3 DNA: TGTGCCAGCAGCGACCCGGGACTAGGACGAGAGACCCAGTACTTC. Its protein product is CASSDPGLGRETQYF.

The V call is TRBV5-4, the J call TRBJ2-5, with D perhaps TRBD2 (6 bases). The V end was cut by 2 bases, the J end by 1 base, with 21 bases between. The CDR3 is 18 amino acids. Germline V lookup: CDR1 SGHNT, CDR2 YYREEE (reference sequence). CDR3 amino acids: CASSFSLASNLPQETQYF. In nucleotides, the CDR3 is TGTGCCAGCAGCTTTAGTCTAGCGTCGAATCTACCCCAAGAGACCCAGTACTTC.

J is TRBJ1-6 and V is TRBV15; TRBD1 matches at 9 bases. Trimming took 5 bases from V and 7 from J; bases not matched to a gene: 6. The CDR3 extends over 15 amino acids. In germline, CDR1 is LNHNV, CDR2 YYDKDF (reference sequence). CDR3 amino acids: CATSGGQGFNSPLHF. In DNA, the CDR3 is TGTGCCACCAGCGGGGGACAGGGTTTCAATTCACCCCTCCACTTT.

The rearrangement joins TRBV2 to TRBJ2-2; no clear D. This CDR3 has 13 residues. Trimming pared 2 bases from V and 4 bases from J, leaving 5 bases between. Germline V gene lookup returns CDR1 SNHLY and CDR2 FYNNEI. CDR3 loop: CASSEILTGELFF. Written as DNA, the CDR3 is TGTGCCAGCAGTGAAATCCTCACCGGGGAGCTGTTTTTT.

The chain links TRBV2 to TRBJ1-6, with a possible D match to TRBD1 (6 bases). The germline V gene encodes CDR1 SNHLY and CDR2 FYNNEI. The length of the CDR3 is 15 residues. Trimming stripped 7 bases from V and 6 bases from J, with 16 bases between. The DNA of the CDR3 is TGTGCCAGCAAGTGGGAGGGGGGGGCTAATTCACCCCTCCACTTT. It is translated as CASKWEGGANSPLHF.

This clone showed up just a few times. The chain links TRBV15 to TRBJ1-2; tentative D call: TRBD1 (6 bases). Germline CDR1 reads LNHNV; CDR2 reads YYDKDF (reference sequence). V shed 7 bases and J shed 1 base, with 25 bases lying between them. The CDR3 covers 18 residues. CDR3 bases: TGTGCCACCAACCCGATCAAACAGGGAGAGAGGGTTAACTATGGCTACACCTTC. This sequence encodes CATNPIKQGERVNYGYTF.

This chain connects TRBV4-2 to TRBJ2-1; TRBD2 agrees at 8 bases. The CDR3 length is 14 residues. The germline V gene encodes CDR1 LGHNA and CDR2 YNFKEQ. V was clipped by 6 bases and J by 9 bases; unmatched bases: 10. The CDR3 loop is CASSITGTSIEQFF. The CDR3 nucleotides are TGTGCCAGCAGTATTACCGGGACTAGTATTGAGCAGTTCTTC.

V gene TRBV6-6 combines with J gene TRBJ1-1; D is unresolved. V was pared by 5 bases and J by 2 bases, with 15 bases between. The CDR3 has 15 residues. Germline-derived CDR1 and CDR2 are MNHNY and SVGAGI (reference sequence). The CDR3 nucleotides are TGTGCCAGCAGTACGGGGTCGGGAGTCAACACTGAAGCTTTCTTT. It is translated as CASSTGSGVNTEAFF.

The chain is built from TRBV7-8 and TRBJ1-6, with D hard to call. The CDR3 loop spans 17 amino acids. CDR1 is SGHVS and CDR2 is FQNEAQ in the germline V gene. Deletions cut 2 bases from V and 0 bases from J, with 11 bases between. Here the CDR3 DNA reads TGTGCCAGCAGCTTAATCGGGAGGAGCTCCTATAATTCACCCCTCCACTTT. It translates to CASSLIGRSSYNSPLHF.

The J gene is TRBJ2-5, the V gene TRBV3-1 (or the pseudogene TRBV3-2), with D possibly TRBD2 on 5 matching bases. V lost 5 bases to trimming and J lost 3 bases, with 25 bases between them. Germline lookup yields CDR1 LGHDT and CDR2 YNNKEL (reference sequence). The CDR3 is 18 residues long. CDR3 nucleotide sequence: TGTGCCAGCAGCATAATCGGGGTCGGGCGGCCAAATAAAGAGACCCAGTACTTC. As protein: CASSIIGVGRPNKETQYF.

The chain employs TRBV7-8 and TRBJ1-1; D not resolved. Germline CDR1 and CDR2: SGHVS and FQNEAQ. The CDR3 has 12 residues. Trimming removed 5 bases from V and 7 bases from J, with 11 bases in between. CDR3 region: CASSPPAGEAFF. Here the CDR3 DNA reads TGTGCCAGCAGCCCCCCGGCGGGTGAAGCTTTCTTT.

The chain couples TRBV18 to TRBJ1-6; the D gene is possibly TRBD1 (6 bases). Germline V gene lookup returns CDR1 KGHSH and CDR2 LQKENI. The length of the CDR3 is 20 residues. The ends were cut back, 3 bases at V and 0 bases at J, with 21 bases in the middle. This chain's CDR3 is CASSPFSRQADSSYNSPLHF. For the CDR3, the DNA is TGTGCCAGCTCACCCTTTTCCAGACAGGCCGATAGCTCCTATAATTCACCCCTCCACTTT.

The gene calls are TRBV23-1 and TRBJ2-4; 9 bases agree with TRBD1. TRBV23-1 is annotated as an ORF whose role is uncertain. The CDR3 loop spans 16 amino acids. J gave up 8 bases and V 2 bases, and 10 bases lay outside the gene matches. The CDR3 nucleotides are TGCGCCAGCAGTCAAACCCGAGGGACAGGGTGGGACATTCAGTACTTC. It translates to CASSQTRGTGWDIQYF.

The V call is TRBV11-2, the J call TRBJ1-2, with D perhaps TRBD1 (5 bases). In germline, CDR1 is SGHAT, CDR2 FQNNGV. The length of the CDR3 is 14 residues. Trimming removed 4 bases at V and 2 bases at J, with 11 bases between. DNA of the CDR3: TGTGCCAGCAGCTCCCTCGGGGGAAACTATGGCTACACCTTC. It yields the protein CASSSLGGNYGYTF.

The chain uses TRBV28 and TRBJ1-1; D gene uncertain. V shed 1 base and J shed 10 bases, with 10 bases lying between them. This CDR3 spans 12 amino acids. Germline values: CDR1 MDHEN, CDR2 SYDVKM. As DNA, the CDR3 is TGTGCCAGCAGTTTATCCTTCGGACTAGCTTTCTTT. It specifies CASSLSFGLAFF.